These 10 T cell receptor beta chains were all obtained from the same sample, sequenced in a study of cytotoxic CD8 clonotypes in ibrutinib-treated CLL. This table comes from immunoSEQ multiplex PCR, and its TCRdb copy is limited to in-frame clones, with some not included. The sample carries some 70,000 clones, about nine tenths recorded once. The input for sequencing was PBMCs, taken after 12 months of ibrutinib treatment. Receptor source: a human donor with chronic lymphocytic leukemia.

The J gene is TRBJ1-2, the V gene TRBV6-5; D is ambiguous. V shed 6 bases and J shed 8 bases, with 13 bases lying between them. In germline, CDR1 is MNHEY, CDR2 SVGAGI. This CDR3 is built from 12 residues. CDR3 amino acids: CASRALQEGYTF. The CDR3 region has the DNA TGTGCCAGCAGGGCGCTCCAGGAGGGCTACACCTTC.

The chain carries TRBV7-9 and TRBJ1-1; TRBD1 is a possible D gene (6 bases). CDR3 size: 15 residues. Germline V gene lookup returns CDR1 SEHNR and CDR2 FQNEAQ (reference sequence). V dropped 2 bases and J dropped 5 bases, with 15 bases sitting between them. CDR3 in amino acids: CASSLRGAMTTEAFF. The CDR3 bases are TGTGCCAGCAGCTTACGGGGGGCGATGACAACTGAAGCTTTCTTT.

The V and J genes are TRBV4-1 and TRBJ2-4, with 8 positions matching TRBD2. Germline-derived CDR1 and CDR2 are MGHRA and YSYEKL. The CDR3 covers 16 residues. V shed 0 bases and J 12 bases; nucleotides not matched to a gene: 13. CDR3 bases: TGCGCCAGCAGCCAAGACGGGACCGGGACTAGTAGATCTCAGTACTTC. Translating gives CASSQDGTGTSRSQYF.

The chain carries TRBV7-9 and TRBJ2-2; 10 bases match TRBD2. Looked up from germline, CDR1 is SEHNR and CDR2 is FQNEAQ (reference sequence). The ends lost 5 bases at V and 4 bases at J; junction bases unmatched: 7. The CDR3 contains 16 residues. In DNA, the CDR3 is TGTGCCAGCAGCCCACCTAGCGGGAGCGCCACCGGGGAGCTGTTTTTT. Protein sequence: CASSPPSGSATGELFF.

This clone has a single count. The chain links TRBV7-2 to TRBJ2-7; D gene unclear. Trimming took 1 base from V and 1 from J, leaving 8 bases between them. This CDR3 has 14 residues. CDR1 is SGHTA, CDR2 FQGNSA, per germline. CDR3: CASSLGDRSYEQYF. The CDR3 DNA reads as TGTGCCAGCAGCTTAGGGGATCGGTCCTACGAGCAGTACTTC.

The CDR3 here is CASGTGGNQPQHF. The CDR3 DNA sequence: TGTGCCAGCGGGACAGGGGGCAATCAGCCCCAGCATTTT. The chain couples TRBV5-8 to TRBJ1-5; 10 nucleotides match TRBD1. Germline CDR1 is SGHTS and CDR2 is YDEGEE. V lost 7 bases to trimming and J lost 2 bases; unmatched junction nucleotides: 0. This CDR3 has 13 amino acids.

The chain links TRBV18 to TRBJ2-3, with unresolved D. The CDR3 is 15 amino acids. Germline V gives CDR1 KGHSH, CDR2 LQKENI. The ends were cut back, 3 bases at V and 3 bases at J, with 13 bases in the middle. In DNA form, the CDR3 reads TGTGCCAGCTCACCCATAATCCGGGTTACAGATACGCAGTATTTT. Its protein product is CASSPIIRVTDTQYF.

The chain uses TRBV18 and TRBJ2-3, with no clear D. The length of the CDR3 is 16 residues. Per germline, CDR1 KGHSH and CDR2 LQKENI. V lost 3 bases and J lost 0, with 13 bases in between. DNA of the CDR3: TGTGCCAGCTCACCCCTCCGGGCTAAGAGCACAGATACGCAGTATTTT. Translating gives CASSPLRAKSTDTQYF.

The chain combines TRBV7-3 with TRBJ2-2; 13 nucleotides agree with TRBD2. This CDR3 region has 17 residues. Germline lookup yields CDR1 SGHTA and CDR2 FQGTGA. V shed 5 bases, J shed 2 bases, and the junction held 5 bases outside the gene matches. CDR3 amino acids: CASSPGTSGINTGELFF. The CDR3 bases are TGTGCCAGCAGCCCAGGGACTAGCGGGATTAACACCGGGGAGCTGTTTTTT.

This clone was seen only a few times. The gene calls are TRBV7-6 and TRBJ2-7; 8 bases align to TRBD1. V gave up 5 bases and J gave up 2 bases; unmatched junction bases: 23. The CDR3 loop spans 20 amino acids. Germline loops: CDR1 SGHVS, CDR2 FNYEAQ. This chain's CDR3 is CASSPPPWAHPATGAYEQYF. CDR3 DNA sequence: TGTGCCAGCAGCCCCCCGCCGTGGGCTCATCCCGCGACAGGGGCCTACGAGCAGTACTTC.